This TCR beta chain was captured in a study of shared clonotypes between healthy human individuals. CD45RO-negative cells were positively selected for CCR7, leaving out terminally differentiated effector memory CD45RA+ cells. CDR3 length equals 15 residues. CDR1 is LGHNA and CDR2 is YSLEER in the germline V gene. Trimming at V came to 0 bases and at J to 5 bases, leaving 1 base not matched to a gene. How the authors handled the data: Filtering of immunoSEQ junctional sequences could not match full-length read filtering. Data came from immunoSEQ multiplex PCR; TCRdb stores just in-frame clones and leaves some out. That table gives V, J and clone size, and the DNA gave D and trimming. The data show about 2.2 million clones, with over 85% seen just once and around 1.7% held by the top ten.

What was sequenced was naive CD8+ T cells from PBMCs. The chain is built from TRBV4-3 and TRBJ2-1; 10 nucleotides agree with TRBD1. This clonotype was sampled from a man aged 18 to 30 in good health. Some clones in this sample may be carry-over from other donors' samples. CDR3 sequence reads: CASSQEGQGDNEQFF. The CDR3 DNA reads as TGCGCCAGCAGCCAAGAAGGACAGGGGGACAATGAGCAGTTCTTC.